The 22 T cell receptor beta chains below all came from one sample that was sequenced in a study of PD-1 blockade in classical Hodgkin lymphoma. All patients experienced relapse after autologous stem cell transplantation, and brentuximab vedotin exposure was variable. Repertoires were generated with immunoSEQ multiplex PCR, while TCRdb's copy carries only in-frame clones and drops some. The table records under 110,000 clones, roughly 89% of them present only once. Sequenced material: peripheral blood mononuclear cells (PBMCs), taken before the second cycle of nivolumab. The receptors derive from a human donor with classical Hodgkin lymphoma.

CDR3 in amino acids: CASSPPRGKDTQYF. Here the CDR3 DNA reads TGTGCCAGCTCACCTCCGCGGGGGAAAGATACGCAGTATTTT. The chain recombines TRBV18 with TRBJ2-3; 7 bases agree with TRBD2. CDR1 and CDR2 from the germline V gene are KGHSH and LQKENI. Losses at the gene ends were 3 bases for V and 5 bases for J; bases not matched to a gene: 5. The CDR3 runs to 14 residues.

In this sample, this clone turned up once. The chain employs TRBV28 and TRBJ1-1, with 8 bases lining up with TRBD1. V was pared by 3 bases and J by 1 base, with 4 bases of the junction left unmatched. The CDR3 sequence is 15 residues long. Germline CDR1 reads MDHEN; CDR2 reads SYDVKM. Here the CDR3 reads CASSLHTGGNTEAFF. CDR3 nucleotide sequence: TGTGCCAGCAGTTTGCATACAGGGGGGAACACTGAAGCTTTCTTT.

This clone was counted between two and nine times. The chain carries TRBV19 and TRBJ2-6; D is undetermined. Germline-derived CDR1 and CDR2 are LNHDA and SQIVND (reference sequence). Trimming removed 9 bases at V and 4 bases at J, with 10 bases between. CDR3 length: 13 amino acids. CDR3 nucleotides: TGTGCCAGCCTTTTGCGCGGGGCCAACGTCCTGACTTTC. Its protein is CASLLRGANVLTF.

In DNA form, the CDR3 reads TGTGCCCCGAGGCCCCGCACTGAAGCTTTCTTT. Protein product: CAPRPRTEAFF. V and J are TRBV2 and TRBJ1-1; no definite D call. Trimming pared 11 bases from V and 4 bases from J, leaving 11 bases between. Germline CDR1 reads SNHLY; CDR2 reads FYNNEI. The length of the CDR3 is 11 residues.

The V gene is TRBV27, the J gene TRBJ2-5; possibly TRBD1 for D (6 bases). Gene TRBJ2-7 matches the end of the DNA better, so the J call may be wrong. Germline V gene sequence: CDR1 MNHEY, CDR2 SMNVEV (reference sequence). This CDR3 region has 14 residues. CDR3 sequence: CASSSRDRFSEQYF. CDR3 DNA sequence: TGTGCCAGCAGTTCCCGTGACAGGTTCTCCGAGCAGTACTTC.

The chain is built from TRBV5-8 and TRBJ2-3, with TRBD2 identical over 13 bases. Looked up from germline, CDR1 is SGHTS and CDR2 is YDEGEE. V gave up 0 bases and J gave up 3 bases; unmatched junction bases: 1. CDR3 length equals 16 residues. This chain's CDR3 is CASSLGLAGGTDTQYF. Here the CDR3 DNA reads TGTGCCAGCAGCTTGGGACTAGCGGGGGGTACAGATACGCAGTATTTT.

The gene calls are TRBV7-9 and TRBJ2-1; D not resolved. The CDR3 has 11 amino acids. From germline, CDR1 is SEHNR and CDR2 FQNEAQ (reference sequence). With 3 bases removed from V and 7 bases from J, the gap between germline ends came to 4 bases. The CDR3 sequence is CASSFSNEQFF. The CDR3, as DNA: TGTGCCAGCAGCTTTTCGAATGAGCAGTTCTTC.

The chain has TRBV19 and TRBJ1-1; D may be TRBD1 (6 bases). Germline values: CDR1 LNHDA, CDR2 SQIVND (reference sequence). V lost 6 bases and J 6 bases, leaving 17 bases between the germline ends. The CDR3 has 14 residues. The CDR3 region has the DNA TGTGCCAGTAGCGGGGGCCTTACGGGTCCTGAAGCTTTCTTT. This codes for CASSGGLTGPEAFF.

The chain carries TRBV7-8 and TRBJ1-3; D unresolved. V gave up 5 bases and J gave up 0 bases, with 11 bases separating them. Germline-derived CDR1 and CDR2 are SGHVS and FQNEAQ. The CDR3 is 15 residues long. Here the CDR3 DNA reads TGTGCCAGCAGCAATCGGTGGGGCTCTGGAAACACCATATATTTT. Translation: CASSNRWGSGNTIYF.

This sequence joins TRBV18 and TRBJ1-4; no firm D call. Germline CDR1 KGHSH, CDR2 LQKENI. The germline V and J ends were trimmed by 1 base and 0 bases, with 6 bases remaining between them. The CDR3 sequence is 15 residues long. CDR3 DNA: TGTGCCAGCTCACCACGGCAGGCAACTAATGAAAAACTGTTTTTT. It encodes CASSPRQATNEKLFF.

The chain is built from TRBV2 and TRBJ2-4, with 7 bases that match TRBD1. The CDR3 is made up of 13 amino acids. Germline CDR1 is SNHLY and CDR2 is FYNNEI. The V segment lost 7 bases and the J segment 5 bases; nucleotides outside the gene matches: 5. DNA for the CDR3: TGTGCCAGCACCGGGACAGTAGAAAACATTCAGTACTTC. Amino acids: CASTGTVENIQYF.

The V and J genes are TRBV18 and TRBJ1-1; possibly TRBD1 for D (6 bases). V lost 3 bases to trimming and J lost 3 bases, with 17 bases between them. Germline loops: CDR1 KGHSH, CDR2 LQKENI. There are 16 residues in the CDR3. Written as DNA, the CDR3 is TGTGCCAGCTCACCCATCCCGAGGGCAGGGGACACTGAAGCTTTCTTT. Translating it yields CASSPIPRAGDTEAFF.

This clone has just one count. The gene calls are TRBV27 and TRBJ2-7; D is unresolved. The V end was cut by 0 bases, the J end by 3 bases, with 12 bases between. The CDR3 has 15 amino acids. CDR1 and CDR2 (germline): MNHEY, SMNVEV (reference sequence). The DNA of the CDR3 is TGTGCCAGCAGTTTATCTTCCAGCGAGAACTACGAGCAGTACTTC. It translates to CASSLSSSENYEQYF.

The rearrangement joins TRBV19 to TRBJ2-7; 11 bases fit TRBD1. V was clipped by 5 bases and J by 1 base; unmatched bases: 4. From germline, CDR1 is LNHDA and CDR2 SQIVND (reference sequence). The CDR3 loop spans 15 amino acids. CDR3: CASSAGTGGSYEQYF. The CDR3 nucleotides read TGTGCCAGTAGTGCCGGGACAGGGGGGTCCTACGAGCAGTACTTC.

The rearrangement joins TRBV5-4 to TRBJ2-1; 7 nucleotides agree with TRBD1. The germline V gene encodes CDR1 SGHNT and CDR2 YYREEE (reference sequence). The CDR3 spans 15 residues. V dropped 0 bases and J dropped 7; count of bases not matched to a gene: 7. The CDR3: CASSLGNRGGNEQFF. CDR3 coding DNA: TGTGCCAGCAGCTTGGGGAACAGGGGTGGGAATGAGCAGTTCTTC.

The chain combines TRBV5-1 with TRBJ1-4, with TRBD1 matching 7 bases. From germline, CDR1 is SGHRS and CDR2 YFSETQ. The CDR3 consists of 14 residues. Trimming removed 4 bases from V and 4 bases from J; junction bases left unmatched: 4. The chain's CDR3 is CASSPDRNNEKLFF. The CDR3, as DNA: TGCGCCAGCAGCCCGGACAGGAATAATGAAAAACTGTTTTTT.

The V call is TRBV9, the J call TRBJ2-3, with 7 bases identical to TRBD2. The V segment lost 3 bases and the J segment 2 bases; nucleotides outside the gene matches: 6. The CDR3 loop spans 15 amino acids. From germline, CDR1 is SGDLS and CDR2 YYNGEE. CDR3: CASSGASGDTDTQYF. The CDR3 bases are TGTGCCAGCAGCGGGGCTAGCGGAGACACAGATACGCAGTATTTT.

The rearrangement joins TRBV29-1 to TRBJ1-5; 12 bases map to TRBD1. CDR1 is SQVTM and CDR2 is ANQGSEA in the germline V gene. The CDR3 has 14 amino acids. V lost 6 bases to trimming and J lost 6 bases; unmatched junction nucleotides: 6. CDR3 nucleotide sequence: TGCAGCGTAGAGGGACAGGGGGCAGGTCAGCCCCAGCATTTT. This sequence encodes CSVEGQGAGQPQHF.

This clone was found once. Distinct nucleotide sequences in the sample also encode this CDR3. CDR3 region: CASSVVGANVLTF. CDR3 in DNA: TGTGCCAGCAGCGTAGTTGGGGCCAACGTCCTGACTTTC. V is TRBV9 and J is TRBJ2-6, with D unclear. V was trimmed by 0 bases and J by 3 bases, leaving 1 base between them. Per the germline V gene, CDR1 is SGDLS and CDR2 is YYNGEE. The CDR3 has 13 amino acids.

The chain couples TRBV14 to TRBJ2-1; the D is unclear. Trimming removed 4 bases at V and 9 bases at J, with 13 bases between. Germline assignment: CDR1 SGHDN and CDR2 FVKESK. CDR3 length: 13 residues. The CDR3 spells CASSLGPVGEQFF. As DNA, the CDR3 is TGTGCCAGCAGCCTCGGGCCTGTGGGTGAGCAGTTCTTC.

This clone appeared once. The germline gene is not matched at one end of the junction; a read error may be the cause. V gene TRBV7-6 combines with J gene TRBJ2-1, with 8 bases identical to TRBD2. The V gene's germline CDR1 is SGHVS and CDR2 FNYEAQ. This CDR3 is 12 amino acids long. DNA for the CDR3: TGTGCCAACAGCTTCACTAGCGGTGAGCAGTTCTTC. As protein: CANSFTSGEQFF.

This chain connects TRBV19 to TRBJ1-1, with 7 bases fitting TRBD1. CDR1 is LNHDA and CDR2 is SQIVND in the germline V gene (reference sequence). V dropped 3 bases and J dropped 0; count of bases not matched to a gene: 7. The CDR3 extends over 16 amino acids. The CDR3 DNA is TGTGCCAGTAGTATGATTACAGGGGTCATGAACACTGAAGCTTTCTTT. This codes for CASSMITGVMNTEAFF.